Here is one T cell receptor (beta chain) with its context. No progression to ophthalmopathy during 18 months of follow-up defined stable disease. Out of over 7.5 ml of fresh peripheral blood came the PBMCs. The germline V and J ends were trimmed by 0 bases and 4 bases, with 6 bases remaining between them. The germline gives CDR1 DFQATT, CDR2 SNEGSKA (reference sequence). The CDR3 consists of 13 residues. The sample comes from a study of T cells in Graves' hyperthyroidism and ophthalmopathy. Researchers amplified the TCR beta CDR3 regions from RNA transcripts. The TCR CDR3 was amplified in a first-round RT-PCR using the HTBI primer set. Using its own MiXCR run on the multiplex PCR reads, TCRdb lists one record per CDR3 protein. The sample has 350,000 to 450,000 distinct CDR3 sequences, about 14% seen once; the top ten hold approximately 11%.

The sample comprised blood. This receptor was obtained from a woman aged 55-70 years with Graves' hyperthyroidism. The chain carries TRBV20-1 and TRBJ2-2; D uncertain. CDR3 DNA sequence: TGCAGTGCTAGAGATAGCTTCACCGGGGAGCTGTTTTTT. Its translation: CSARDSFTGELFF.